Listed here are 3 T cell receptor beta chains from one sample, sequenced in a study of T cells in Graves' hyperthyroidism and ophthalmopathy. There were TCR beta CDR3 regions amplified from RNA transcripts. HTBI primers were used for first-round RT-PCR of the TCR CDR3. Each CDR3 protein gets one entry after TCRdb re-called the multiplex PCR reads with MiXCR. This sample has more than 500,000 distinct CDR3 sequences; roughly 15% occur once, and the top ten carry 11% to 15%. Sequenced input: blood. The receptors stem from a woman in her thirties or forties with Graves' hyperthyroidism.

This clonotype was counted at least ten times. CDR3 sequence reads: CASSQGQVRAFF. The DNA for the CDR3 is TGTGCCAGCAGCCAAGGACAGGTTCGCGCTTTCTTT. The chain recombines TRBV3-1 with TRBJ1-1; weak D call: TRBD1 (6 bases). Germline V gives CDR1 LGHDT, CDR2 YNNKEL (reference sequence). The V end was cut by 1 base, the J end by 11 bases, with 11 bases between. The CDR3 totals 12 residues.

This clonotype was seen many times. This sequence joins TRBV12-3 or TRBV12-4 and TRBJ2-7; the match to TRBD1 covers 7 bases. Trimming at V came to 6 bases and at J to 2 bases, leaving 13 bases not matched to a gene. The CDR3 is 16 residues long. CDR3 in DNA: TGTGCCAGCAGGTTTTCCTTCGGGACAGCCCCCTACGAGCAGTACTTC. Translated, it gives CASRFSFGTAPYEQYF.

V and J are TRBV5-1 and TRBJ1-1, with unresolved D. Germline CDR1 and CDR2: SGHRS and YFSETQ. The CDR3 has 16 amino acids. Deletions cut 4 bases from V and 2 bases from J, with 18 bases between. The CDR3 region has the DNA TGCGCCAGCAGCCCAAGTGTGGGCCAGGCAAACACTGAAGCTTTCTTT. Translation gives CASSPSVGQANTEAFF.